The text below deals with one TCR beta chain. The entry originates in a study of blood T cell repertoires in COVID-19. The V segment lost 8 bases and the J segment 6 bases; nucleotides outside the gene matches: 10. The CDR3 totals 13 residues. Germline V gene data show CDR1 as ENHRY and CDR2 as SYGVKD. Sequencing was performed with immunoSEQ multiplex PCR; in TCRdb, only in-frame clones are kept and a portion is missing. The sample has about 220,000 clones; over 75% are singletons. The sample was peripheral blood. The J gene is TRBJ2-7, the V gene TRBV10-3, with 7 bases fitting TRBD1. The clonotype was recovered from a human donor in a cohort sampled during active COVID-19. CDR3 sequence reads: CAIGRQGIAEQYF. CDR3 sequence (DNA): TGTGCCATCGGCCGACAGGGTATTGCCGAGCAGTACTTC.